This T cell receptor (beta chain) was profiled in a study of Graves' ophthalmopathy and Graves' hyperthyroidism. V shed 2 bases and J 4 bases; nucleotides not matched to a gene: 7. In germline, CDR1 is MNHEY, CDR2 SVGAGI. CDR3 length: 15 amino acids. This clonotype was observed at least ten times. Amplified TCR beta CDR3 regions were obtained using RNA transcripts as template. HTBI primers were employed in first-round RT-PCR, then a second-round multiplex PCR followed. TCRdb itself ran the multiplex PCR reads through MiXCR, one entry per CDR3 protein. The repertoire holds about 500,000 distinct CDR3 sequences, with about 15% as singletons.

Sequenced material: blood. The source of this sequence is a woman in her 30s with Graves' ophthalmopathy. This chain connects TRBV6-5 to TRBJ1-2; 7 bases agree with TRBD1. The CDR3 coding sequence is TGTGCCAGCAGTTACGGGCGACAGGGCGGCTATGGCTACACCTTC. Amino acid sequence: CASSYGRQGGYGYTF.